The entry below gives a single T cell receptor beta chain sequence along with its context. Its matching antigen is unknown. The data derive from a study of T cell responses to AZD1222 COVID-19 vaccine. Study-level results: Donors were chiefly white British, with a greater number of females, and clonal diversity was perhaps underestimated.

Repertoires were generated with immunoSEQ multiplex PCR, while TCRdb's copy carries only in-frame clones and drops some. This sample has approximately 200,000 clones, with approximately 93% found just once. The CDR3 extends over 13 amino acids. Germline V CDR1 and CDR2: MNHEY, SVGEGT. The V gene lost 5 bases and the J gene lost 6 bases, with 14 bases spanning the gap. This chain connects TRBV6-2 or TRBV6-3 to TRBJ2-7, with TRBD1 as a possible D gene (5 bases). The material sequenced was peripheral blood, taken 28 days after the second AZD1222 dose. This clonotype was sampled from an adult who received the AZD1222 COVID-19 vaccine. CDR3 bases: TGTGCCAGCAGTCTACTACAGGAAGCCGAGCAGTACTTC. This translates into CASSLLQEAEQYF.